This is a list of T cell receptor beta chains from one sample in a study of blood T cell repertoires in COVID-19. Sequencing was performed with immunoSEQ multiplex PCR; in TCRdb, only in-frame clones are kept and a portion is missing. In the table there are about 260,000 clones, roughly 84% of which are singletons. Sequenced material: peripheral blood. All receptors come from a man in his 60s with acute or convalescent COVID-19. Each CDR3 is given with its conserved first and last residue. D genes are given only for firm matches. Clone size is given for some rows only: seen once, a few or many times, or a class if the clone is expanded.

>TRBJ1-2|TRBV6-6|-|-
TGTGCCAGCAGCCCAGATCCAAACTATGGCTACACCTTC
CASSPDPNYGYTF
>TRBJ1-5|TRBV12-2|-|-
TGTGCAAGTCGCTTAGTGCGTTCCAGGGGAGATCAGCCCCAGCATTTT
CASRLVRSRGDQPQHF
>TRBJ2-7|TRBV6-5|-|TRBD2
TGTGCCAGCAGTTCGAGCGGGAGATGGGGTGGCGAGCAGTACTTC
CASSSSGRWGGEQYF
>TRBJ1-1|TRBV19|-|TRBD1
TGTGCCAGTACAACAGGGGGGGTAAAAGCTTTCTTT
CASTTGGVKAFF
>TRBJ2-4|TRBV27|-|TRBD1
TGTGCCAGCAGTTACGGACAGGGAAAAAACATTCAGTACTTC
CASSYGQGKNIQYF
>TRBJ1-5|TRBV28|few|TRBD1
TGTGCCAGCAGTTTCGGACAGGTAGAAAATCAGCCCCAGCATTTT
CASSFGQVENQPQHF
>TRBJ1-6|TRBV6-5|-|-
TGTGCCAGCAGTTACTTGTCGGATTCACCCCTCCACTTT
CASSYLSDSPLHF
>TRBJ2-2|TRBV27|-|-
TGTGCCAGCAGTATAGACAGGTTGAACACCGGGGAGCTGTTTTTT
CASSIDRLNTGELFF
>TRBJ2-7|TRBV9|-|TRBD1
TGTGCCAGCAGCGTAGATTTGGGACAGGGGCTCTACGAGCAGTACTTC
CASSVDLGQGLYEQYF
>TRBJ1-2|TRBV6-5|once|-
TGTGCCAGCAGGAGACTCAGGGGAAACTATGGCTACACCTTC
CASRRLRGNYGYTF
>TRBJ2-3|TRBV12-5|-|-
TGTGCTAGTGGGGAGGGGTTCACAGATACGCAGTATTTT
CASGEGFTDTQYF
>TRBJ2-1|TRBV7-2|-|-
TGTGCCAGCAGCTTATTTGGAGTTGGAAATGAGCAGTTCTTC
CASSLFGVGNEQFF
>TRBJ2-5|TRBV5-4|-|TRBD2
TGTGCCAGCAGCCGACTAGCGGAAGAGACCCAGTACTTC
CASSRLAEETQYF
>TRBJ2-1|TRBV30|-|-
TGTGCCTGGAGTGGAGGTGGCGCAAACTACAATGAGCAGTTCTTC
CAWSGGGANYNEQFF
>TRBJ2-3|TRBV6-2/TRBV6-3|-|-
TGTGCCAGCAGTTACTGGTACGACGGGGGGCGACGCGCATCTTCAGATACGCAGTATTTT
CASSYWYDGGRRASSDTQYF